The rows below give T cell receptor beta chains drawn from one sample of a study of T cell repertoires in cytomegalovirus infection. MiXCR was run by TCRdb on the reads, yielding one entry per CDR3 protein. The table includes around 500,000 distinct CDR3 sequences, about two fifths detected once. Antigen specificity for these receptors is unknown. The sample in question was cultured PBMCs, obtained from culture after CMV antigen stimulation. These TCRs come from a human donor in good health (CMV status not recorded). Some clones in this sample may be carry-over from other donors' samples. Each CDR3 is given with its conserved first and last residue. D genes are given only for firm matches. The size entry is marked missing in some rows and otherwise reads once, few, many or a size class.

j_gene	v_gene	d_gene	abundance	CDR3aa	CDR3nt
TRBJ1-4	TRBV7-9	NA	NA	CASSLERRWGDEKLFF	TGTGCCAGCAGCTTAGAACGACGTTGGGGAGATGAAAAACTGTTTTTT
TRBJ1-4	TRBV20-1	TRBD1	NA	CSANPGQGGEKLFF	TGCAGTGCTAATCCGGGACAGGGAGGTGAAAAACTGTTTTTT
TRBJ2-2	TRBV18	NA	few	CASSPPGRSGGELFF	TGTGCCAGCTCACCACCCGGCAGGAGCGGCGGGGAGCTGTTTTTT
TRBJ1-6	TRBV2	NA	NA	CASSDRRINSPLHF	TGTGCCAGCAGTGACAGGCGGATTAATTCACCCCTCCACTTT
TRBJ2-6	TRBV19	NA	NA	CASSMRGWPPGANVLTF	TGTGCCAGTAGTATGAGGGGTTGGCCCCCTGGGGCCAACGTCCTGACTTTC
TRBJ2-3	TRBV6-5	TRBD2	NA	CASSAAGGSTDTQYF	TGTGCCAGCAGTGCAGCGGGGGGGTCCACAGATACGCAGTATTTT
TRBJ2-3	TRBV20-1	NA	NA	CSAREPGPDTQYF	TGCAGTGCTAGAGAGCCAGGGCCAGATACGCAGTATTTT
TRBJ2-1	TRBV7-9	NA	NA	CASSQMTEWGYEQFF	TGTGCCAGCAGCCAGATGACAGAATGGGGCTATGAGCAGTTCTTC
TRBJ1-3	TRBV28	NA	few	CASSKEGTRNTIYF	TGTGCCAGCAGTAAAGAAGGAACTCGAAACACCATATATTTT
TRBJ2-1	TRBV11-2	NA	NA	CASSASVGGREQFF	TGTGCCAGCAGCGCCTCTGTCGGGGGGCGGGAGCAGTTCTTC
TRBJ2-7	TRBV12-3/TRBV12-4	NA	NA	CASSFVGGSHLYEQYF	TGTGCCAGCAGTTTCGTAGGGGGATCCCATTTGTACGAGCAGTACTTC
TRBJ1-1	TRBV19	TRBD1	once	CASSIIAGTGAEAFF	TGTGCCAGTAGTATAATCGCAGGGACAGGCGCTGAAGCTTTCTTT
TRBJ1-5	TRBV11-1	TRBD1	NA	CASSSQGEGPQHF	TGTGCCAGCAGCTCACAGGGGGAAGGGCCCCAGCATTTT
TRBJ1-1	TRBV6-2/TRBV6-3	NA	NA	CASSDYRSEAFF	TGTGCCAGCAGTGACTACAGAAGTGAAGCTTTCTTT
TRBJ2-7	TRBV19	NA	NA	CASSIRGLQSGYEQYF	TGTGCCAGTAGTATTCGGGGACTCCAATCGGGTTACGAGCAGTACTTC
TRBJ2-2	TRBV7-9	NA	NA	CASSGSGNTGELFF	TGTGCCAGCAGTGGGTCAGGGAACACCGGGGAGCTGTTTTTT
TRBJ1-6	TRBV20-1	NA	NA	CSARRSPSSYNSPLHF	TGCAGTGCTAGGAGGAGCCCAAGCTCCTATAATTCACCCCTCCACTTT
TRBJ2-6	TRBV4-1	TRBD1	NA	CASSQVPGQLSGANVLTF	TGCGCCAGCAGCCAAGTCCCGGGACAGCTCTCTGGGGCCAACGTCCTGACTTTC
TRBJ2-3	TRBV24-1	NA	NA	CATGGETDTQYF	TGTGCCACCGGGGGAGAGACAGATACGCAGTATTTT
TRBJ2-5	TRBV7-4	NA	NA	CASSPGRKTQYF	TGTGCCAGCAGCCCTGGGAGGAAGACCCAGTACTTC
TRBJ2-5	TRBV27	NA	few	CASSFGTLTTQYF	TGTGCCAGCAGTTTCGGGACACTGACAACCCAGTACTTC
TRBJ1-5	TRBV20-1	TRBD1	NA	CSALPGGDSNQPQHF	TGCAGTGCTCTCCCAGGGGGGGACAGCAATCAGCCCCAGCATTTT
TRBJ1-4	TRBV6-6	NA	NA	CASSVGKWTNEKLFF	TGTGCCAGCAGTGTGGGAAAGTGGACTAATGAAAAACTGTTTTTT
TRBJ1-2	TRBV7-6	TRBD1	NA	CASSSPRQGTLGWGYTF	TGTGCCAGCAGCTCCCCGCGACAGGGCACATTAGGTTGGGGCTACACCTTC
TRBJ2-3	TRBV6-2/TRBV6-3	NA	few	CASSYLQLATQYF	TGTGCCAGCAGTTACCTTCAATTGGCTACGCAGTATTTT
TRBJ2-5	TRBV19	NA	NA	CASSIDTTQETQYF	TGTGCCAGTAGTATCGACACGACCCAAGAGACCCAGTACTTC
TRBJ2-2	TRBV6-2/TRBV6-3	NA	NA	CASRSGTGGELFF	TGTGCCAGCAGATCCGGGACGGGCGGGGAGCTGTTTTTT
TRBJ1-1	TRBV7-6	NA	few	CASSTGTDIATEAFF	TGTGCCAGCAGCACCGGGACCGACATTGCCACTGAAGCTTTCTTT
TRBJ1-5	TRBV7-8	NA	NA	CASSAHVSRGPQHF	TGTGCCAGCAGCGCCCATGTCTCCAGAGGGCCCCAGCATTTT
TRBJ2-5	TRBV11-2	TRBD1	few	CASSTTGQGGETQYF	TGTGCCAGCAGCACGACAGGACAGGGGGGGGAGACCCAGTACTTC
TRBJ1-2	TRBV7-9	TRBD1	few	CASRGDRDVAGYTF	TGTGCCAGCAGAGGGGACAGGGATGTTGCTGGCTACACCTTC
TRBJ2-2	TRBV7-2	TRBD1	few	CASSLGRGRGELFF	TGTGCCAGCTCCCTTGGCAGGGGGCGTGGAGAGCTGTTTTTT
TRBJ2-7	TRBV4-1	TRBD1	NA	CASSQPGQGVYEQYF	TGCGCCAGCAGCCAACCGGGACAGGGGGTCTACGAGCAGTACTTC
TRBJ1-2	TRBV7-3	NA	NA	CASGIQAGGGYGYTF	TGTGCCAGCGGAATCCAAGCGGGCGGGGGCTATGGCTACACCTTC
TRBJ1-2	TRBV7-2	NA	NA	CASSAGDTYGYTF	TGTGCCAGCAGCGCGGGGGATACCTATGGCTACACCTTC
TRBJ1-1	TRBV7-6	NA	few	CASSLTRQTEAFF	TGTGCCAGCAGCTTAACCCGGCAAACTGAAGCTTTCTTT
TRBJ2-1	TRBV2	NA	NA	CASSLWGTNGGEQFF	TGTGCCAGCAGTTTATGGGGTACCAACGGTGGTGAGCAGTTCTTC
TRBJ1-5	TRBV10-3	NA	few	CAISGQENQPQHF	TGTGCCATCAGTGGACAGGAGAATCAGCCCCAGCATTTT
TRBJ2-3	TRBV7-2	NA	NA	CASSLAWGDTQYF	TGTGCCAGCAGCTTAGCTTGGGGAGATACGCAGTATTTT